The 9 T cell receptor beta chains listed next were all sequenced from one sample in a study of T cells expressing NK-cell markers. TCRdb re-analyzed the 5' RACE reads; it lists each CDR3 protein once, without DNA. The sample is made up of hundreds of thousands of distinct CDR3 sequences, and the top ten hold approximately 3.6% of it. Sequencing input: blood T cells: a sorted CD56 or NKG2C T cell subset, CD4+ or CD8+ T cells, or bulk PBMC T cells (not recorded which). The receptors come from a man aged 18 to 29 in good health.

This chain joins TRBV12-3 or TRBV12-4 and TRBJ2-1. The CDR3 spans 14 residues. The CDR3 sequence: CASSLSGVVNEQFF.

This chain connects TRBV20-1 to TRBJ1-2. The CDR3 sequence is 11 residues long. The germline gives CDR1 DFQATT, CDR2 SNEGSKA (reference sequence). The CDR3 is CSARPNYGYTF.

The chain carries TRBV20-1 and TRBJ2-1; checking the TCRdb D call of TRBD1 is not possible without DNA. Looked up from germline, CDR1 is DFQATT and CDR2 is SNEGSKA (reference sequence). This CDR3 spans 17 amino acids. The CDR3 reads CSAKGELILGTYNEQFF.

The rearrangement joins TRBV6-5 to TRBJ2-1; TCRdb's D call, TRBD2, is unchecked because there is no DNA. The CDR3 extends over 21 amino acids. Germline CDR1 MNHEY, CDR2 SVGAGI. The CDR3 is CASSHKRTGLAGVASYNEQFF.

The chain combines TRBV4-3 with TRBJ2-1; the D call from TCRdb, TRBD1, cannot be confirmed without DNA. Germline V gene lookup returns CDR1 LGHNA and CDR2 YSLEER. The CDR3 contains 15 residues. CDR3 in amino acids: CASSQVQGSYNEQFF.

The chain couples TRBV5-1 to TRBJ2-1; the TCRdb D gene call, TRBD2, has no DNA to confirm it. This CDR3 has 17 residues. CDR1 and CDR2 (germline): SGHRS, YFSETQ. Here the CDR3 reads CASRVLRGLAGVNEQFF. The complete variable domain, with remaining parts taken from reference TRBV5-1 and TRBJ2-1, reads KAGVTQTPRYLIKTRGQQVTLSCSPISGHRSVSWYQQTPGQGLQFLFEYFSETQRNKGNFPGRFSGRQFSNSRSEMNVSTLELGDSALYLCASRVLRGLAGVNEQFFGPGTRLTVL.

The V gene is TRBV11-3, the J gene TRBJ2-3; TCRdb returns TRBD1, unconfirmable since there is no DNA. The CDR3 totals 16 residues. Germline CDR1 is SGHNT and CDR2 is YENEEA. CDR3: CASSSLGRRGADTQYF.

The rearrangement links TRBV29-1 to TRBJ2-2; TCRdb calls TRBD2, which cannot be checked without DNA. CDR3 length equals 15 residues. Germline CDR1 SQVTM, CDR2 ANQGSEA. CDR3 amino acids: CSVFLAEKNTGELFF.

The gene calls are TRBV6-1 and TRBJ2-7; TCRdb's D call of TRBD1 is untestable without DNA. The CDR3 consists of 14 residues. CDR1 MNHNS and CDR2 SASEGT come from the germline V gene. CDR3: CASSHAGTGYEQYF.